This entry is about one T cell receptor (beta chain). Its target is unknown. Input was around 2 ug genomic DNA, or all available if less. The repertoire was sequenced with immunoSEQ multiplex PCR; TCRdb's copy has only in-frame clones and lacks some. The sample consists of 50,000 to 60,000 clones, about four fifths of them appearing once. These data come from a study of glioma-infiltrating T cells after dendritic cell vaccination. Across the study: Dendritic cells derived from monocytes and pulsed with autologous tumor lysate formed the vaccine. Overall study findings and caveats: Only a small number of patients had complete blood and tumor samples. Estimated pretreatment TIL content predicted outcome after dendritic cell vaccination.

Time point defined: after dendritic cell vaccination, including at tumor progression/relapse. V was cut by 5 bases and J by 9 bases, with 17 bases left in between. The CDR3 runs 14 residues. Per the germline V gene, CDR1 is GTSNPN and CDR2 is SVGIG (reference sequence). V and J are TRBV30 and TRBJ1-6; no reliable D call. The input for sequencing was blood, taken after dendritic cell vaccination. This TCR derives from a human donor with glioblastoma. CDR3 DNA: TGTGCCTGGCGCCCCCCAGGCGGGTCTTCACCCCTCCACTTT. Amino acid sequence: CAWRPPGGSSPLHF. The full variable domain, completed using reference TRBV30 and TRBJ1-6, is SQTIHQWPATLVQPVGSPLSLECTVEGTSNPNLYWYRQAAGRGLQLLFYSVGIGQISSEVPQNLSASRPQDRQFILSSKKLLLSDSGFYLCAWRPPGGSSPLHFGNGTRLTVT.